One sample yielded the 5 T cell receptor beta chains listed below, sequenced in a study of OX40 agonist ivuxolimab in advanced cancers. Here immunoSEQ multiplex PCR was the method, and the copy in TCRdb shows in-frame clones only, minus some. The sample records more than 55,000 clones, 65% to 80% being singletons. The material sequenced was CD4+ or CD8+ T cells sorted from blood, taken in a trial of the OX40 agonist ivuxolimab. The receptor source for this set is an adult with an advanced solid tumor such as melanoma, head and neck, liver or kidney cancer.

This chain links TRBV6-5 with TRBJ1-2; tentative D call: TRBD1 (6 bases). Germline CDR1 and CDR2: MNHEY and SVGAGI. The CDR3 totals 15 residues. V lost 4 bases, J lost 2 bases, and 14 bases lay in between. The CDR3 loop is CASSSPTGANYGYTF. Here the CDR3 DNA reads TGTGCCAGCAGTTCTCCGACAGGAGCCAACTATGGCTACACCTTC.

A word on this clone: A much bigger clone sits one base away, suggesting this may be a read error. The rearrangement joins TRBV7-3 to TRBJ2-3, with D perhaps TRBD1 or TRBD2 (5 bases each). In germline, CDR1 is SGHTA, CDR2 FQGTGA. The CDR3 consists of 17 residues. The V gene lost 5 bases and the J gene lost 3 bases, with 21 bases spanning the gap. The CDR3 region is CASSTTGSRGATDTQYF. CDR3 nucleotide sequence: TGTGCCAGCAGCACCACGGGTAGCAGAGGGGCAACAGATACGCAGTATTTT.

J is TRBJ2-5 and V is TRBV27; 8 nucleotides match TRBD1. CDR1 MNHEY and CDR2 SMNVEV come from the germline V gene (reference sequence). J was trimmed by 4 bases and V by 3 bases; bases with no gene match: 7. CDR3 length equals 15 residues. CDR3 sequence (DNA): TGTGCCAGCAGTTTTGACAGGGGCTCTCCAGAGACCCAGTACTTC. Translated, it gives CASSFDRGSPETQYF.

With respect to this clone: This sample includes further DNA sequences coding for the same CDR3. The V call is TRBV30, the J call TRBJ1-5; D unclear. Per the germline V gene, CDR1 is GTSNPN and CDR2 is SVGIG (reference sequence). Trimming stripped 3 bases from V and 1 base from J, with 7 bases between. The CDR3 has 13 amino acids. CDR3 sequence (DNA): TGTGCCTGGAGCCCCGACAGCAATCAGCCCCAGCATTTT. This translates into CAWSPDSNQPQHF.

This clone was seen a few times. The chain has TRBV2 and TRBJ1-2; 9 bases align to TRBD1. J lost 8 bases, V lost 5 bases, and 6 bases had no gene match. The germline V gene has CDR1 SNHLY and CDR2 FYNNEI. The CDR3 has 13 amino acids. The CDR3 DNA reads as TGTGCCAGCAGTCAACAGGGGGCGGGCGGCTACACCTTC. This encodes CASSQQGAGGYTF.